The next 18 T cell receptor beta chains were all read from a single sample in a study of T cell responses to AZD1222 COVID-19 vaccine. Generated by immunoSEQ multiplex PCR, the TCRdb table keeps only in-frame clones and is missing some. The table includes around 120,000 clones, roughly 88% detected once. The material sequenced was peripheral blood, taken on day 0 of AZD1222 vaccination. The receptors were sampled from an adult in good health.

This clone has only a few counts. The rearrangement uses TRBV6-2 or TRBV6-3 and TRBJ2-1, with D perhaps TRBD1 (5 bases). The germline V and J ends were trimmed by 3 bases and 6 bases, with 9 bases remaining between them. Germline V lookup: CDR1 MNHEY, CDR2 SVGEGT. This CDR3 spans 13 amino acids. The CDR3 nucleotides read TGTGCCAGCAGTTATTTAGGGGTCAATGAGCAGTTCTTC. Protein: CASSYLGVNEQFF.

The chain combines TRBV2 with TRBJ2-7; D ambiguous. This CDR3 is 16 amino acids long. Germline assignment: CDR1 SNHLY and CDR2 FYNNEI. V gave up 8 bases and J gave up 4 bases, with 24 bases separating them. The CDR3, as DNA: TGTGCCAGCTATACAATGACAAGCCATCCAAATTACGAGCAGTACTTC. Protein: CASYTMTSHPNYEQYF.

The V call is TRBV29-1, the J call TRBJ2-7; 9 bases line up with TRBD1. CDR1 is SQVTM, CDR2 ANQGSEA, per germline. The CDR3 contains 14 residues. The ends lost 5 bases at V and 4 bases at J; junction bases unmatched: 9. The CDR3 DNA reads as TGCAGCGTTTGTTGGACAGGGGAAGTTTACGAGCAGTACTTC. This gives the protein CSVCWTGEVYEQYF.

This rearrangement joins TRBV4-1 to TRBJ1-2; 7 bases align to TRBD1. The CDR3 extends over 17 amino acids. Germline CDR1 and CDR2: MGHRA and YSYEKL. The V segment lost 2 bases and the J segment 4 bases; nucleotides outside the gene matches: 13. The CDR3 region is CASSQPTRGGPFYGYTF. The CDR3 nucleotides read TGCGCCAGCAGCCAACCGACCAGGGGGGGGCCCTTCTATGGCTACACCTTC.

This clone showed up just once. The CDR3 DNA follows: TGTGCCAGCAGTTACGCGTTTAGAACAGCCCCCTTGGGAGAGACCCAGTACTTC. Residues: CASSYAFRTAPLGETQYF. The V and J genes are TRBV6-2 or TRBV6-3 and TRBJ2-5; unclear D gene. Germline values: CDR1 MNHEY, CDR2 SVGEGT. Trimming left V 2 bases short and J 4 bases short, with 23 bases between. The CDR3 contains 18 residues.

The gene calls are TRBV9 and TRBJ1-5; TRBD1 matches 10 bases. The CDR3 sequence is 14 residues long. From germline, CDR1 is SGDLS and CDR2 YYNGEE. J lost 6 bases, V lost 3 bases, and 3 bases had no gene match. In DNA, the CDR3 is TGTGCCAGCAGCGGACAGGGGGCAAGTCAGCCCCAGCATTTT. This translates into CASSGQGASQPQHF.

The CDR3 loop is CASSTNRDRAQANYGYTF. In DNA, the CDR3 is TGTGCCAGTAGTACAAACCGGGACAGGGCTCAAGCTAACTATGGCTACACCTTC. V gene TRBV19 combines with J gene TRBJ1-2; 9 bases match TRBD1. Per germline, CDR1 LNHDA and CDR2 SQIVND (reference sequence). The CDR3 is 18 residues long. V was clipped by 4 bases and J by 0 bases; unmatched bases: 12.

V gene TRBV5-6 combines with J gene TRBJ2-1; a possible D gene is TRBD2 (5 bases). The length of the CDR3 is 15 residues. Trimming stripped 1 base from V and 2 bases from J, with 10 bases between. CDR1 is SGHDT and CDR2 is YYEEEE in the germline V gene. This chain's CDR3 is CASSLWEYPYNEQFF. For the CDR3, the DNA is TGTGCCAGCAGCTTGTGGGAGTACCCCTACAATGAGCAGTTCTTC.

This clone occurred once. This chain connects TRBV7-6 to TRBJ2-1; 12 bases agree with TRBD1. V dropped 2 bases and J dropped 7; count of bases not matched to a gene: 3. The CDR3 loop spans 15 amino acids. Per germline, CDR1 SGHVS and CDR2 FNYEAQ. The DNA of the CDR3 is TGTGCCAGCAGCTTACGGGACAGGGGGCATAATGAGCAGTTCTTC. Translation: CASSLRDRGHNEQFF.

J is TRBJ2-7 and V is TRBV30, with D perhaps TRBD1 or TRBD2 (6 bases each). Germline CDR1 GTSNPN, CDR2 SVGIG (reference sequence). This CDR3 spans 14 amino acids. Deletions cut 3 bases from V and 3 bases from J, with 15 bases between. The DNA for the CDR3 is TGTGCCTGGAGCACTCTCAGGGGAGGCTACGAGCAGTACTTC. It specifies CAWSTLRGGYEQYF.

The chain carries TRBV29-1 and TRBJ2-7; TRBD2 might be the D (6 bases). CDR3 length: 13 residues. V was clipped by 5 bases and J by 2 bases, with 13 bases between them. The germline gives CDR1 SQVTM, CDR2 ANQGSEA. The CDR3 nucleotides are TGCAGCGTTAAGGGACTCTCGGCCTACGAGCAGTACTTC. Its protein product is CSVKGLSAYEQYF.

This rearrangement joins TRBV5-4 to TRBJ1-1, with a weak D call TRBD1 (5 bases). Looked up from germline, CDR1 is SGHNT and CDR2 is YYREEE (reference sequence). The CDR3 extends over 17 amino acids. Deletions cut 4 bases from V and 0 bases from J, with 19 bases between. CDR3 region: CASSPYQGYRMNTEAFF. CDR3 bases: TGTGCCAGCAGCCCCTACCAGGGCTATCGAATGAACACTGAAGCTTTCTTT.

This clone was counted only a few times. The genes are TRBV6-5 and TRBJ1-5; D remains ambiguous. The germline gives CDR1 MNHEY, CDR2 SVGAGI. CDR3 length equals 13 residues. V was shortened by 10 bases and J by 4 bases, with 14 bases between the two germline ends. The CDR3 protein is CATAGTLNQPQHF. The CDR3 coding sequence is TGTGCCACAGCAGGCACTCTAAATCAGCCCCAGCATTTT.

The chain carries TRBV7-9 and TRBJ2-7; D assignment may be TRBD1 or TRBD2 (5 bases each). V was trimmed by 5 bases and J by 7 bases, leaving 15 bases between them. The CDR3 runs to 13 residues. The V gene's germline CDR1 is SEHNR and CDR2 FQNEAQ (reference sequence). The CDR3 coding sequence is TGTGCCAGCAGCGCGGACGGGGCCCTAGAGCAGTACTTC. It is translated as CASSADGALEQYF. Full variable domain (missing parts from reference TRBV7-9 and TRBJ2-7): DTGVSQNPRHKITKRGQNVTFRCDPISEHNRLYWYRQTLGQGPEFLTYFQNEAQLEKSRLLSDRFSAERPKGSFSTLEIQRTEQGDSAMYLCASSADGALEQYFGPGTRLTVT.

The chain joins TRBV5-1 to TRBJ2-1, with D uncertain. The germline V and J ends were trimmed by 5 bases and 9 bases, with 15 bases remaining between them. CDR1 is SGHRS, CDR2 YFSETQ, per germline. The CDR3 runs 13 residues. The CDR3 DNA follows: TGCGCCAGCAGTCCGGCCCAACGAGGTGAGCAGTTCTTC. It is translated as CASSPAQRGEQFF.

V gene TRBV27 combines with J gene TRBJ2-2; TRBD2 matches 11 bases. There are 15 residues in the CDR3. CDR1 and CDR2 (germline): MNHEY, SMNVEV (reference sequence). With 3 bases clipped from V and 7 bases from J, the junction kept 4 bases outside the gene matches. The CDR3 DNA follows: TGTGCCAGCAGTTTGACTAGCGGGATCTACGGGGAGCTGTTTTTT. Translated, it gives CASSLTSGIYGELFF.

The rearrangement joins TRBV7-2 to TRBJ1-5, with D perhaps TRBD1 (5 bases). Germline V gene lookup returns CDR1 SGHTA and CDR2 FQGNSA. V was pared by 3 bases and J by 4 bases, with 10 bases between. This CDR3 has 14 residues. This CDR3 is CASSFRDGNQPQHF. The CDR3, as DNA: TGTGCCAGCAGCTTCCGGGACGGGAATCAGCCCCAGCATTTT.

This clone was found once. The chain uses TRBV6-1 and TRBJ1-1; D is ambiguous. The CDR3 covers 15 residues. CDR1 is MNHNS, CDR2 SASEGT, per germline. V dropped 1 base and J dropped 1 base, with 10 bases sitting between them. The CDR3: CASSEESAGNTEAFF. For the CDR3, the DNA is TGTGCCAGCAGTGAAGAATCGGCAGGGAACACTGAAGCTTTCTTT.